The clone carrying this T cell receptor beta chain has a handful of counts. Its cognate antigen is unknown. This entry is derived from a study of identical twins. Study-wide results and caveats: Twins' surplus sharing was weaker for beta out-of-frame sequences. Abundant beta clonotypes from cord blood bore fewer insertions; memory repertoires lacked this pattern.

Germline lookup yields CDR1 DFQATT and CDR2 SNEGSKA (reference sequence). The CDR3 consists of 15 residues. Losses at the gene ends were 5 bases for V and 5 bases for J; bases not matched to a gene: 8. TCRdb analysed the 5' RACE reads with MiXCR anew, one entry per CDR3 protein. The sample has 200,000 to 250,000 distinct CDR3 sequences, approximately 8% seen once. These same records also appear under a second study, on yellow fever vaccine responses in identical twins.

The rearrangement uses TRBV20-1 and TRBJ2-3; TRBD2 aligns across 12 bases. The sample comprised CD8+ T cells sorted from blood. The sequence came from a woman aged 18-30 years in good health. In DNA, the CDR3 is TGCAGTGCTTCCCTGGGACTAGCGGGCTTAGATACGCAGTATTTT. This gives the protein CSASLGLAGLDTQYF.